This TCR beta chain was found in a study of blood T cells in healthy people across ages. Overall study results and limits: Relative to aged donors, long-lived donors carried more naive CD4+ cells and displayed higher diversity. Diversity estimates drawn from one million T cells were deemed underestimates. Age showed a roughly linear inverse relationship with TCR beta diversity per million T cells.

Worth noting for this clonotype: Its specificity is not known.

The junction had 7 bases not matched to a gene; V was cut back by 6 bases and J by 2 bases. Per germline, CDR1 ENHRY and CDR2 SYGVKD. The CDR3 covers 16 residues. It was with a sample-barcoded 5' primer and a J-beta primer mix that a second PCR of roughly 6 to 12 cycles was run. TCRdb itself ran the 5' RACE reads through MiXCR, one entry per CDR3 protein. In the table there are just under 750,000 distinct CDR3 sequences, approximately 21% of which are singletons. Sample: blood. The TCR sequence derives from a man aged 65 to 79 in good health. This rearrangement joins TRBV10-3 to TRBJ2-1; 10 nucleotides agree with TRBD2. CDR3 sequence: CAIRSGGAVTYNEQFF. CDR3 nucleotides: TGTGCCATCAGAAGCGGGGGGGCCGTAACCTACAATGAGCAGTTCTTC.